The rows below give T cell receptor beta chains drawn from one sample of a study of spatial heterogeneity in lung cancer. MiXCR was run by TCRdb on the 5' RACE reads, yielding one entry per CDR3 protein. The data show about 10,000 distinct CDR3 sequences, 5.5% to 6.5% seen once. Sequences were derived from normal lung tissue next to the tumor, sampled at surgery. Receptors originate from a male donor with early-stage non-small cell lung cancer. Both conserved end residues are part of each CDR3.

>TRBV15|TRBJ2-1
CATSSVRGGFNEQFF
>TRBV27|TRBJ2-7
CASSFIGGASYEQYF
>TRBV28|TRBJ2-5
CASSFRGVETQYF
>TRBV5-5|TRBJ1-1
CASSLPGATEAFF
>TRBV30|TRBJ2-5
CAWSVPPLWTETQYF
>TRBV18|TRBJ1-5
CASSPRGTGENQPQHF
>TRBV11-1|TRBJ2-3
CASSRDRVSDTQYF
>TRBV30|TRBJ2-5
CAWSFGTGTETQYF
>TRBV20-1|TRBJ2-3
CSAREAGRSDTQYF
>TRBV2|TRBJ2-5
CASSETAGAETQYF
>TRBV5-5|TRBJ2-7
CASSLRSSYEQYF
>TRBV5-1|TRBJ1-4
CASSNDPRAEKLFF
>TRBV6-6|TRBJ2-7
CASSPGAEYEQYF
>TRBV5-1|TRBJ2-5
CASSSTGDVQETQYF
>TRBV18|TRBJ1-1
CASSQGAAMNTEAFF